A single sample is the source of the 7 T cell receptor beta chains below, sequenced in a study of regulatory T cells in long-lasting Graves disease. Time point here: newly diagnosed GD, antithyroid drugs for less than 3 months. There was RNA extracted from PBMCs, and the TCR library was made from it. HTBI primers from iRepertoire and Arm-PCR of CDR3 regions yielded the TCR beta libraries. One entry per CDR3 protein, called by TCRdb with MiXCR from the multiplex PCR reads. Of just over 600,000 distinct CDR3 sequences in the sample, roughly 16% were seen once. The sample was also linked to a second study, of T cells in Graves' hyperthyroidism and ophthalmopathy.

Sequenced material: peripheral blood mononuclear cells (PBMCs), taken at new diagnosis, from a patient treated with antithyroid drugs. These TCRs come from a woman aged 25 to 45 with Graves disease.

The chain couples TRBV27 to TRBJ1-5, with D perhaps TRBD1 (6 bases). Germline lookup yields CDR1 MNHEY and CDR2 SMNVEV (reference sequence). The V end lost 6 bases, the J end lost 4 bases, and 16 bases lay between the germline ends. CDR3 length: 15 amino acids. As DNA, the CDR3 is TGTGCCAGCAGATCACTCGGACAGATTAATCAGCCCCAGCATTTT. Its protein is CASRSLGQINQPQHF.

V usage is TRBV5-1 and J usage is TRBJ1-4; D gene unclear. CDR1 and CDR2 (germline): SGHRS, YFSETQ. Trimming stripped 4 bases from V and 8 bases from J, with 15 bases between. The CDR3 consists of 14 residues. CDR3 amino acids: CASSLGRISEKLFF. The CDR3, as DNA: TGCGCCAGCAGCCTGGGCAGAATCTCCGAAAAACTGTTTTTT.

The J gene is TRBJ1-5, the V gene TRBV24-1; the D is unclear. In germline, CDR1 is KGHDR, CDR2 SFDVKD. With 3 bases removed from V and 3 bases from J, the gap between germline ends came to 5 bases. This CDR3 comprises 13 residues. The CDR3 DNA reads TGTGCCACCAGTGATAGGTTCAATCAGCCCCAGCATTTT. Amino acid sequence: CATSDRFNQPQHF.

In regard to this clonotype: This clone may be a read error of a much larger clone one base away. This chain connects TRBV20-1 to TRBJ2-7, with 8 bases matching TRBD2. The CDR3 contains 13 residues. Germline loops: CDR1 DFQATT, CDR2 SNEGSKA (reference sequence). CDR3 sequence reads: CGASWLAGYEQYF. CDR3 nucleotide sequence: TGCGGTGCTAGTTGGCTAGCGGGCTACGAGCAGTACTTC.

V usage is TRBV3-1 and J usage is TRBJ2-1, with D possibly matching TRBD2 (6 bases). The V gene's germline CDR1 is LGHDT and CDR2 YNNKEL (reference sequence). The CDR3 is 17 amino acids. V was trimmed by 0 bases and J by 6 bases, leaving 18 bases between them. CDR3 sequence (DNA): TGTGCCAGCAGCCAAGATTGGGGGAGTTCCGGGAGCAATGAGCAGTTCTTC. Its protein is CASSQDWGSSGSNEQFF.

This clonotype was seen many times. The V gene is TRBV12-3 or TRBV12-4, the J gene TRBJ2-3; TRBD2 aligns across 9 bases. J was trimmed by 0 bases and V by 3 bases; bases with no gene match: 1. This CDR3 region has 15 residues. For the CDR3, the DNA is TGTGCCAGCAGTTTGGGGACTAGCAGCACAGATACGCAGTATTTT. Translated: CASSLGTSSTDTQYF.

This clonotype appeared many times. The rearrangement links TRBV19 to TRBJ1-1; no reliable D call. Trimming stripped 7 bases from V and 4 bases from J, with 19 bases between. The germline CDR1 and CDR2 sequences are LNHDA and SQIVND (reference sequence). CDR3 length equals 15 residues. This CDR3 reads CASKVPQAPGTEAFF. CDR3 DNA sequence: TGTGCCAGTAAGGTCCCCCAGGCCCCGGGCACTGAAGCTTTCTTT. Filled out from reference TRBV19 and TRBJ1-1, the complete variable domain reads DGGITQSPKYLFRKEGQNVTLSCEQNLNHDAMYWYRQDPGQGLRLIYYSQIVNDFQKGDIAEGYSVSREKKESFPLTVTSAQKNPTAFYLCASKVPQAPGTEAFFGQGTRLTVV.